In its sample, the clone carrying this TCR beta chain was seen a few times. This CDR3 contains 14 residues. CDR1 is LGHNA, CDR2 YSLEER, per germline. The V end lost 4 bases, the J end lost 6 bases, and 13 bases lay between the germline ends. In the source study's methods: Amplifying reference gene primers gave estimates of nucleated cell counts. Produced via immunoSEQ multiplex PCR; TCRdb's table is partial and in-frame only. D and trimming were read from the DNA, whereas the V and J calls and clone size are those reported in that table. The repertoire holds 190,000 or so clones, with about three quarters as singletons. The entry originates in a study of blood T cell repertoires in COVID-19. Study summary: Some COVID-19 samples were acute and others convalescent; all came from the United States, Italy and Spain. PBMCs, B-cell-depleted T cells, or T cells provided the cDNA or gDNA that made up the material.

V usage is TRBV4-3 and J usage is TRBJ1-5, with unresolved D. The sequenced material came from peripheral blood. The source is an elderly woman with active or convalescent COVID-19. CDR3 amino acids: CASSLTVSRQPQHF. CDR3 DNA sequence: TGCGCCAGCAGCCTTACGGTTAGTCGTCAGCCCCAGCATTTT.